This TCR beta chain comes out of a study of T cell repertoires in aging, cancer and after chemotherapy. A mixed TRB-A/B primer pool amplified rearranged TRB by multiplex touch-down PCR. Via MiXCR, TCRdb re-called the multiplex PCR reads, giving one row per CDR3 protein. The table shows some 3,000 distinct CDR3 sequences, with about 25% occurring only once. Amplification of TCR beta used genomic DNA extracted from peripheral blood. CDR1 and CDR2 (germline): SNHLY, FYNNEI. The CDR3 runs to 13 residues. Trimming took 4 bases from V and 5 from J, leaving 8 bases between them. The sequencing sample was made of blood. This receptor was obtained from a human donor with a solid tumor. The V gene is TRBV2, the J gene TRBJ2-2; no clear D. The CDR3: CASSVAETGELFF. The DNA for the CDR3 is TGTGCCAGCAGTGTAGCCGAGACCGGGGAGCTGTTTTTT.